The 6 T cell receptor beta chains below all came from one sample that was sequenced in a study of blood T cell repertoires in COVID-19. TCRdb's table, derived via immunoSEQ multiplex PCR, lists solely in-frame clones and lacks some. The sample has fewer than 350,000 clones; around 85% are singletons. The specimen was PBMCs or T cells enriched from blood (not recorded which). The source of these receptors is a woman aged 45 to 65 who had recovered from COVID-19.

The V and J genes are TRBV6-5 and TRBJ2-7; TRBD2 might be the D (7 bases). This CDR3 comprises 15 residues. The germline gives CDR1 MNHEY, CDR2 SVGAGI. Trimming stripped 0 bases from V and 2 bases from J, with 11 bases between. The CDR3 DNA sequence: TGTGCCAGCAGTTACTCCGCGGGGGCGACCTACGAGCAGTACTTC. It encodes CASSYSAGATYEQYF.

This clone was observed a handful of times. The V and J genes are TRBV18 and TRBJ1-3; no firm D call. The CDR3 covers 16 residues. V lost 5 bases, J lost 0 bases, and 14 bases lay in between. Germline-derived CDR1 and CDR2 are KGHSH and LQKENI. CDR3 nucleotides: TGTGCCAGCTCAACGGGGTCGGCAGTCTCTGGAAACACCATATATTTT. Protein sequence: CASSTGSAVSGNTIYF.

The chain links TRBV6-1 to TRBJ1-3; D is unclear. The CDR3 covers 13 residues. Trimming stripped 5 bases from V and 2 bases from J, with 7 bases between. Per the germline V gene, CDR1 is MNHNS and CDR2 is SASEGT. The CDR3 DNA sequence: TGTGCCAGCAGTCCCCCAACTGGAAACACCATATATTTT. This sequence encodes CASSPPTGNTIYF.

The rearrangement joins TRBV5-6 to TRBJ1-1; tentatively, D is TRBD1 (5 bases). V was trimmed by 4 bases and J by 2 bases, leaving 18 bases between them. The CDR3 sequence is 16 residues long. CDR1 and CDR2 from the germline V gene are SGHDT and YYEEEE. The CDR3 nucleotides are TGTGCCAGCAGCATTCGGGGGTCAGGGCGTAACACTGAAGCTTTCTTT. The encoded protein is CASSIRGSGRNTEAFF.

This clone was detected many times. This sequence joins TRBV7-9 and TRBJ2-7; a weak D match, TRBD1 (5 bases). There are 14 residues in the CDR3. Germline CDR1 reads SEHNR; CDR2 reads FQNEAQ (reference sequence). V shed 0 bases and J shed 6 bases, with 12 bases lying between them. CDR3 DNA: TGTGCCAGCAGCTTAGCACAGGATAGTTCCGAGCAGTACTTC. Its protein product is CASSLAQDSSEQYF.

V and J are TRBV12-3 or TRBV12-4 and TRBJ2-1, with TRBD2 as a possible D gene (5 bases). V was cut by 3 bases and J by 12 bases, with 12 bases left in between. The CDR3 runs to 12 residues. The CDR3 nucleotides are TGTGCCAGCAGTTTGCGTGGGAGAGGGCAGTTCTTC. It yields the protein CASSLRGRGQFF.